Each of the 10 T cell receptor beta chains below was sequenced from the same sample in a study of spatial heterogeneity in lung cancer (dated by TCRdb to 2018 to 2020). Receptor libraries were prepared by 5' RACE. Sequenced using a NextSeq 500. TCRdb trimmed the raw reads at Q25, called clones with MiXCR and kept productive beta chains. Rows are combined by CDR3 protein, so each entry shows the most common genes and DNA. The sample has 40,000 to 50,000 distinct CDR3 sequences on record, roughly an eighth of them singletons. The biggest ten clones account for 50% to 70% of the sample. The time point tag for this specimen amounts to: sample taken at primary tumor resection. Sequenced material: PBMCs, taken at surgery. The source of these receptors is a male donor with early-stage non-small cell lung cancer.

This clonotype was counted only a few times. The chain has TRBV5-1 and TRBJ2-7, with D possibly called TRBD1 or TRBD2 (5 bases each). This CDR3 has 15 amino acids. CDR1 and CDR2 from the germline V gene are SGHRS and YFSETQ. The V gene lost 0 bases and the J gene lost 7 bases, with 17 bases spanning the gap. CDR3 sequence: CASSLGGRESQEQYF. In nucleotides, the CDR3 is TGCGCCAGCAGCTTGGGTGGCAGGGAGTCGCAGGAGCAGTACTTC.

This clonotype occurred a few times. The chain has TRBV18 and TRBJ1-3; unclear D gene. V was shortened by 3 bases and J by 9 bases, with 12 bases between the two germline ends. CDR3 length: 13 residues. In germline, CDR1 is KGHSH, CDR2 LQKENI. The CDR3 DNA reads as TGTGCCAGCTCACCCCGGGAGGACGGCACCATATATTTT. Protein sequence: CASSPREDGTIYF.

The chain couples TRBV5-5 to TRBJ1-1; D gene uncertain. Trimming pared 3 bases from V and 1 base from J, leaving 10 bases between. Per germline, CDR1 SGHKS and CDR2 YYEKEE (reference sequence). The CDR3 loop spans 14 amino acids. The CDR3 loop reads CASSWVDTNTEAFF. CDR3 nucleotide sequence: TGTGCCAGCAGCTGGGTTGACACGAACACTGAAGCTTTCTTT. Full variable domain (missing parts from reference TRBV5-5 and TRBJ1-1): DAGVTQSPTHLIKTRGQQVTLRCSPISGHKSVSWYQQVLGQGPQFIFQYYEKEERGRGNFPDRFSARQFPNYSSELNVNALLLGDSALYLCASSWVDTNTEAFFGQGTRLTVV.

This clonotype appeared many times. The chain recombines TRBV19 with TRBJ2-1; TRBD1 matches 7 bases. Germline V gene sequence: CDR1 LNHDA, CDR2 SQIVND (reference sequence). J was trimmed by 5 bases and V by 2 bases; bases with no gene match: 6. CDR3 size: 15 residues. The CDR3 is CASSILGGVHNEQFF. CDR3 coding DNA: TGTGCCAGTAGTATATTAGGGGGCGTCCACAATGAGCAGTTCTTC.

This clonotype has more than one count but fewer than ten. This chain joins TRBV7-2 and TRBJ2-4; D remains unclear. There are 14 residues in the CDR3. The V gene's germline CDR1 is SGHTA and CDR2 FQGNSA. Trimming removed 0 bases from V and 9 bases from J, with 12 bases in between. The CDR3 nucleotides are TGTGCCAGCAGCTTAGCCCCGGGCCCAAGCATTCAGTACTTC. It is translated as CASSLAPGPSIQYF.

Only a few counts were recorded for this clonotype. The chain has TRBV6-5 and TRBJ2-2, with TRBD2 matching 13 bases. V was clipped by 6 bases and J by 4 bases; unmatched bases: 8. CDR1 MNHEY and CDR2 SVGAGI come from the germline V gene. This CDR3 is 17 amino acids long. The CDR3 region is CASRPGLAGFGTGELFF. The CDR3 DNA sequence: TGTGCCAGCAGGCCGGGACTAGCGGGGTTTGGCACCGGGGAGCTGTTTTTT.

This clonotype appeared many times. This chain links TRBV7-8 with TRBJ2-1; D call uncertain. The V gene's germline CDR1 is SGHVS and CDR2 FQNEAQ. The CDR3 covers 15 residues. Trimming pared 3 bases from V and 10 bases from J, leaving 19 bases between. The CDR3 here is CASSFLQSGTGEQFF. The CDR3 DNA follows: TGTGCCAGCAGCTTTTTACAGTCTGGAACGGGCGAGCAGTTCTTC.

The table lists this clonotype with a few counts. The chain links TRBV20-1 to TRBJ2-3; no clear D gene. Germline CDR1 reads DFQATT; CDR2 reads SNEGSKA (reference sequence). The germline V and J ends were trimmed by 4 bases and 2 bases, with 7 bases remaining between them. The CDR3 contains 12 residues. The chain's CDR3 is CSATPLTDTQYF. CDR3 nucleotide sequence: TGCAGTGCTACGCCTCTCACAGATACGCAGTATTTT.

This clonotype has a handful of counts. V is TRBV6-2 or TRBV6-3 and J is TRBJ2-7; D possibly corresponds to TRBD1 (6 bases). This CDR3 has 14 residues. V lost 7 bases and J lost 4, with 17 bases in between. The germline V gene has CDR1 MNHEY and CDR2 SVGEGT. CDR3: CASTPRTVRYEQYF. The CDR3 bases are TGTGCCAGCACCCCCCGGACAGTCCGTTACGAGCAGTACTTC.

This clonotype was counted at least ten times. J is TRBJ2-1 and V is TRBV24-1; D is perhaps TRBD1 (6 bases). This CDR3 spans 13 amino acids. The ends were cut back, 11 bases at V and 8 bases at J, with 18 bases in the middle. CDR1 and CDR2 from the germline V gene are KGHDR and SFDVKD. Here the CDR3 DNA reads TGTGCCAAATACAGAGCCTCAGGGGATGAGCAGTTCTTC. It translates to CAKYRASGDEQFF.